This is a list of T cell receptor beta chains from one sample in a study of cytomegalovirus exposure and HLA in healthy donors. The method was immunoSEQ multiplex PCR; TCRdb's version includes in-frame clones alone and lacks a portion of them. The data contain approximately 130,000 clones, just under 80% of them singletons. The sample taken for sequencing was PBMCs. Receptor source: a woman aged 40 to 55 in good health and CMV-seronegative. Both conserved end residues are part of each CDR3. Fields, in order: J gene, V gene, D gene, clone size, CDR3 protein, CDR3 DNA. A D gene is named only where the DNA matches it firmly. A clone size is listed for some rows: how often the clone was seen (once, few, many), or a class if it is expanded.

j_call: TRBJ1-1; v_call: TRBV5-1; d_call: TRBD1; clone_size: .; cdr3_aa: CASSVGQGIMNTEAFF; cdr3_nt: TGCGCCAGCAGCGTAGGACAGGGAATAATGAACACTGAAGCTTTCTTT
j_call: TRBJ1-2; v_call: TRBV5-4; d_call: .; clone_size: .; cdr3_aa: CASSLDTTTGADYGYTF; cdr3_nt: TGTGCCAGCAGCTTGGACACTACCACTGGGGCAGACTATGGCTACACCTTC
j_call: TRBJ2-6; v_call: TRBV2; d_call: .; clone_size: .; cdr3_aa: CASSDQVAGANVLTF; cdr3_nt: TGTGCCAGCAGTGATCAGGTCGCCGGGGCCAACGTCCTGACTTTC
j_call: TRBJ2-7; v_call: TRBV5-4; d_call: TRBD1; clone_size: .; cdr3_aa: CASSRTYRVSGGARAYEQYF; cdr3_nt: TGTGCCAGCAGCCGCACGTACAGGGTCTCAGGGGGAGCAAGAGCCTACGAGCAGTACTTC
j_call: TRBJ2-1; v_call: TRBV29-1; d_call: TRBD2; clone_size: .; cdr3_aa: CSASRGGSYNEQFF; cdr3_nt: TGCAGCGCATCACGGGGGGGGTCCTACAATGAGCAGTTCTTC
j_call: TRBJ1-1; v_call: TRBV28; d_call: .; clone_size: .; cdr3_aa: CASNTDRKGAFF; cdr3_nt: TGTGCCAGCAACACGGACAGAAAGGGCGCTTTCTTT
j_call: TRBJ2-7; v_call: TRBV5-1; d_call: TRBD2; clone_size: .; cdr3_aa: CASSETSGSYEQYF; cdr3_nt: TGCGCCAGCAGTGAGACTAGCGGGAGTTACGAGCAGTACTTC
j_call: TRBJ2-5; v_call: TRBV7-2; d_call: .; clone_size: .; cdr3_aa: CASSFFGVQDQETQYF; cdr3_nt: TGTGCCAGCAGCTTCTTTGGAGTACAGGACCAAGAGACCCAGTACTTC
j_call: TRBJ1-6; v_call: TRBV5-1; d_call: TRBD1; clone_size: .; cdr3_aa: CASSLEGQGNSPLHF; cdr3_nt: TGCGCCAGCAGCTTGGAGGGACAGGGAAATTCACCCCTCCACTTT
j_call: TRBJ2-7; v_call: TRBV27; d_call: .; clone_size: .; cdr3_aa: CASRESEYEQYF; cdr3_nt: TGTGCCAGCAGGGAGAGCGAGTACGAGCAGTACTTC
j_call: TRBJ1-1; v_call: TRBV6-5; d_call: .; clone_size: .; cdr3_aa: CASRPSGVRTEAFF; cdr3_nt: TGTGCCAGCAGACCTAGCGGGGTCCGGACTGAAGCTTTCTTT
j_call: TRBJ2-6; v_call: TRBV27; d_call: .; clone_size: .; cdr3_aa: CASSLLPGANVLTF; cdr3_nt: TGTGCCAGCAGTTTGCTACCTGGGGCCAACGTCCTGACTTTC
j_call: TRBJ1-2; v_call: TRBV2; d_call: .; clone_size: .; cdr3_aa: CASNEGRQSYGYTF; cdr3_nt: TGTGCCAGCAATGAGGGTAGACAGAGCTATGGCTACACCTTC
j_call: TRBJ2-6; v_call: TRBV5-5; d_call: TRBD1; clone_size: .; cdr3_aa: CASSFEGAPSGANVLTF; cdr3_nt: TGTGCCAGCAGCTTCGAGGGGGCGCCCTCTGGGGCCAACGTCCTGACTTTC
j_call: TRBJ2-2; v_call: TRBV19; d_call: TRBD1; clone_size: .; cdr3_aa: CATGGQGLTGELFF; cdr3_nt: TGTGCCACCGGGGGACAGGGTCTCACCGGGGAGCTGTTTTTT
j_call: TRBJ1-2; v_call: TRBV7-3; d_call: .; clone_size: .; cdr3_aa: CASSLGRNYGYTF; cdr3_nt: TGTGCCAGCAGCTTAGGCAGAAACTATGGCTACACCTTC
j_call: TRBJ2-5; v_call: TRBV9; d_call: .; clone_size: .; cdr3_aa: CASSADRGGETQYF; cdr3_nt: TGTGCCAGCAGCGCCGATAGGGGGGGGGAGACCCAGTACTTC
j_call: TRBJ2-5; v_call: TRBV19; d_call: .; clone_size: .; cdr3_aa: CASSIDEETQYF; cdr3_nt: TGTGCCAGTAGTATAGATGAGGAGACCCAGTACTTC
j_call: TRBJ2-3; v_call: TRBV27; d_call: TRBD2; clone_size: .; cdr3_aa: CASSLWGTSGSTDTQYF; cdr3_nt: TGTGCCAGCAGTTTATGGGGGACTAGCGGCAGCACAGATACGCAGTATTTT
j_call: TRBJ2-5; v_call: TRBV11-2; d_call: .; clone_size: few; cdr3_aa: CASSLKPRGEGQETQYF; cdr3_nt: TGTGCCAGCAGCTTAAAACCCAGGGGAGAGGGCCAAGAGACCCAGTACTTC
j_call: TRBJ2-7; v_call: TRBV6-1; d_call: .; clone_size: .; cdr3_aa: CASSRDYSYEQYF; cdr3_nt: TGTGCCAGCAGCCGAGACTACTCCTACGAGCAGTACTTC
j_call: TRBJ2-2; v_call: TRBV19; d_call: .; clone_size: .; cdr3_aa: CASSSGTNTGELFF; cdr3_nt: TGTGCCAGTAGTTCCGGGACGAACACCGGGGAGCTGTTTTTT
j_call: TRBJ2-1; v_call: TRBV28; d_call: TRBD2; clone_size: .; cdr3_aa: CASSLLPAGGHNEQFF; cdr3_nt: TGTGCCAGCAGTTTATTACCAGCGGGAGGGCACAATGAGCAGTTCTTC
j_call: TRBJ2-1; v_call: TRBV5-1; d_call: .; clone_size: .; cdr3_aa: CASSPQSSYNEQFF; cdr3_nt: TGCGCCAGCAGCCCTCAGTCCTCCTACAATGAGCAGTTCTTC
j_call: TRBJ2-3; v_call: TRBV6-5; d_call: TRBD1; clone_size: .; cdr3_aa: CASNRDSNTDTQYF; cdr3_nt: TGTGCCAGCAACCGGGACAGCAACACAGATACGCAGTATTTT
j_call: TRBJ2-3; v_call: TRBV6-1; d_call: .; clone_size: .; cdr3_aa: CATRLQPSSTDTQYF; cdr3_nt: TGTGCCACTAGACTCCAACCCTCTAGCACAGATACGCAGTATTTT
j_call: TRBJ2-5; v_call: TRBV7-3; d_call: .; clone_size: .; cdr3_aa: CASSSSPQETQYF; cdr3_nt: TGTGCCAGCAGCTCCTCTCCCCAAGAGACCCAGTACTTC
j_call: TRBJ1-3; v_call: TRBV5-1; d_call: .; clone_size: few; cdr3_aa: CASSSGSGNTIYF; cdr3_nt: TGCGCCAGCAGCTCGGGGTCCGGAAACACCATATATTTT
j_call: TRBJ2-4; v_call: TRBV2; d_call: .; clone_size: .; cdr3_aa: CASSDKETAPQYF; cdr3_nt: TGTGCCAGCAGTGATAAGGAGACGGCTCCCCAGTACTTC
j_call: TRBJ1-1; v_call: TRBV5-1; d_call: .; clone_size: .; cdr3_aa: CASSLGARAKGNTEAFF; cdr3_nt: TGCGCCAGCAGCTTGGGGGCCAGGGCCAAGGGTAACACTGAAGCTTTCTTT
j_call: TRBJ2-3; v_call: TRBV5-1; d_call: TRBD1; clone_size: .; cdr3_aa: CASSAWTGWTDTQYF; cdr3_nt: TGCGCCAGCAGCGCTTGGACAGGGTGGACAGATACGCAGTATTTT
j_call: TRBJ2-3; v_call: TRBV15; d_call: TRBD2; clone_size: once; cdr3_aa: CATSRARGASGSTSTDTQYF; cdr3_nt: TGTGCCACCAGCAGAGCCAGAGGGGCTAGCGGGTCAACTAGCACAGATACGCAGTATTTT
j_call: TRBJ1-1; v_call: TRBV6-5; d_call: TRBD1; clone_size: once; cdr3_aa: CASSGPGQLNTEAFF; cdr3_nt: TGTGCCAGCAGTGGACCGGGACAGCTGAACACTGAAGCTTTCTTT
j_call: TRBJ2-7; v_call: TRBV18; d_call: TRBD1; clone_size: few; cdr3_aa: CASSHISGTGVLYEQYF; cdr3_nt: TGTGCCAGCTCACATATATCGGGGACAGGGGTCCTCTACGAGCAGTACTTC
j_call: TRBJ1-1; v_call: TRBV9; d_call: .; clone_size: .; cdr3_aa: CASSVGGLLNTEAFF; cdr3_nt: TGTGCCAGCAGCGTTGGAGGGTTATTGAACACTGAAGCTTTCTTT
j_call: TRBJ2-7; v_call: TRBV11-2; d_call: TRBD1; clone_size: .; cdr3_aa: CASSLGVGTGGYEQYF; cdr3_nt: TGTGCCAGCAGCCTGGGGGTCGGGACAGGGGGCTACGAGCAGTACTTC
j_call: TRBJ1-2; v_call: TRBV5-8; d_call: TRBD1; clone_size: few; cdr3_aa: CASSLGTGDPSFFGYTF; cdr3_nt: TGTGCCAGCAGCTTGGGGACAGGGGACCCTTCCTTCTTCGGCTACACCTTC
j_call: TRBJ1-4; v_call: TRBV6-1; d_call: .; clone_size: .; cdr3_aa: CASSLGGVNEKLFF; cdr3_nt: TGTGCCAGCAGTCTAGGGGGAGTTAATGAAAAACTGTTTTTT
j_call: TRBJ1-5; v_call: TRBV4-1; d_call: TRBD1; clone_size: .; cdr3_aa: CASSQDLGQGPQPQHF; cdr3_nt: TGCGCCAGCAGCCAAGATCTTGGACAGGGCCCACAGCCCCAGCATTTT
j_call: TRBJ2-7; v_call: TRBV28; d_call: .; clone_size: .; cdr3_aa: CASRSGVVDYEQYF; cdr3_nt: TGTGCCAGCAGGTCAGGGGTTGTGGATTACGAGCAGTACTTC